The clone carrying this T cell receptor (beta chain) has just one count. As yet, its antigen is unknown. The length of the CDR3 is 13 residues. The V gene end was trimmed by 0 bases and the J gene end by 9 bases; junction bases not matched to a gene: 5. Germline loops: CDR1 SGDLS, CDR2 YYNGEE. The data derive from a study of cytomegalovirus exposure and HLA in healthy donors. On the study more broadly: There were around 100 million unique TCR beta sequences, drawn from approximately 180 million T cells, in an earlier analysis. Findings of the study overall: DRB1 showed the most TCR associations and HLA-C the fewest in a later analysis, as rates varied by HLA locus. Later analysis demonstrated an association between a missense DCLRE1C variant and TCR beta V- and J-gene trimming. With high specificity and sensitivity, the classifier reportedly diagnosed cytomegalovirus status.

PCR employed 60 Vbeta and 13 Jbeta primers. Assay: immunoSEQ multiplex PCR; the TCRdb copy retains only in-frame clones and omits some. Found here are 40,000 to 45,000 clones, 64% of them singletons; the top ten hold about 9%. This receptor was taken from a human donor in good health. V usage is TRBV9 and J usage is TRBJ1-2; 7 bases line up with TRBD1. Sequencing was performed on PBMCs. DNA for the CDR3: TGTGCCAGCAGCGTAGAGGGGGCGGGCCGCTACACCTTC. Its protein product is CASSVEGAGRYTF.